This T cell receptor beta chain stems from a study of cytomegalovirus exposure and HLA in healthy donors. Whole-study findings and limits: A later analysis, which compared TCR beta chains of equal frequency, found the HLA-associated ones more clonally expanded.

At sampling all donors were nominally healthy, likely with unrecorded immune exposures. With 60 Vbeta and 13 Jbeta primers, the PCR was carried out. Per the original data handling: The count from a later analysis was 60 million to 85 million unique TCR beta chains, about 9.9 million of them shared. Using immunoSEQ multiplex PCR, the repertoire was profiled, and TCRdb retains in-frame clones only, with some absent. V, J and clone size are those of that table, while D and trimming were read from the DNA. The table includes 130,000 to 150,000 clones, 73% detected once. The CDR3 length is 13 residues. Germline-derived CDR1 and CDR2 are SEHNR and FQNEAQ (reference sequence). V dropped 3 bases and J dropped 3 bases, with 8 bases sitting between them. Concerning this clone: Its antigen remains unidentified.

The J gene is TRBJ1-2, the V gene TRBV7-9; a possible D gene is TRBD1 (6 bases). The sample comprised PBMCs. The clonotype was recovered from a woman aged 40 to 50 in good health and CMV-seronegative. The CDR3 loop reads CASSFRTDYGYTF. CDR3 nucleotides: TGTGCCAGCAGCTTTCGGACAGACTATGGCTACACCTTC.